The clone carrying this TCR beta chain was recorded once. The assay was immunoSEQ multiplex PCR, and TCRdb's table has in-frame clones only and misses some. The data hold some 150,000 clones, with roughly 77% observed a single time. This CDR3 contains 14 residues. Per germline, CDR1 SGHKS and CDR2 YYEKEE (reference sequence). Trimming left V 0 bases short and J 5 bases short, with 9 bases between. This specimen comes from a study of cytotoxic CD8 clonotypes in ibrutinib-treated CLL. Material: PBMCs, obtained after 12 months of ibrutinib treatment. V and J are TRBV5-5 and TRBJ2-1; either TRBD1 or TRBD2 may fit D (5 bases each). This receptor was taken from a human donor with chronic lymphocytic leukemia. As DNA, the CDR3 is TGTGCCAGCAGCTTGGTTAGAGGGGACAATGAGCAGTTCTTC. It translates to CASSLVRGDNEQFF. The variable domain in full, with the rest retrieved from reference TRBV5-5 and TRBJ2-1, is DAGVTQSPTHLIKTRGQQVTLRCSPISGHKSVSWYQQVLGQGPQFIFQYYEKEERGRGNFPDRFSARQFPNYSSELNVNALLLGDSALYLCASSLVRGDNEQFFGPGTRLTVL.